These 7 T cell receptor beta chains share one sample of origin, sequenced in a study of blood T cell repertoires in COVID-19. The protocol was immunoSEQ multiplex PCR, while the TCRdb copy is restricted to in-frame clones and leaves out a portion. The table records about 130,000 clones, around 89% of them present only once. The sample was peripheral blood. The receptors were sampled from a man between 60 and 75 years old with active or convalescent COVID-19.

This clone appeared a single time. The V and J genes are TRBV5-1 and TRBJ2-7; 9 bases are shared with TRBD2. In germline, CDR1 is SGHRS, CDR2 YFSETQ. V was clipped by 2 bases and J by 3 bases; unmatched bases: 0. This CDR3 comprises 13 residues. The CDR3 DNA sequence: TGCGCCAGCAGCTTTAGCGGGGGCTACGAGCAGTACTTC. This sequence encodes CASSFSGGYEQYF.

This clone was seen more than once but under ten times. The rearrangement uses TRBV2 and TRBJ1-5; no reliable D call. The germline CDR1 and CDR2 sequences are SNHLY and FYNNEI. CDR3 size: 15 residues. The V end lost 4 bases, the J end lost 6 bases, and 16 bases lay between the germline ends. The CDR3: CASSGAFVEGQPQHF. The CDR3 region has the DNA TGTGCCAGCAGTGGGGCTTTCGTGGAGGGTCAGCCCCAGCATTTT.

The V gene is TRBV7-9, the J gene TRBJ2-6; unclear D gene. The length of the CDR3 is 15 residues. Germline CDR1 and CDR2: SEHNR and FQNEAQ (reference sequence). The V end lost 1 base, the J end lost 0 bases, and 4 bases lay between the germline ends. CDR3 loop: CASSLDTSGANVLTF. In DNA form, the CDR3 reads TGTGCCAGCAGCTTAGACACCTCTGGGGCCAACGTCCTGACTTTC.

The CDR3 spells CASRGGRNTEAFF. The CDR3 coding sequence is TGTGCCAGCAGGGGAGGCAGGAACACTGAAGCTTTCTTT. This rearrangement joins TRBV2 to TRBJ1-1; D unresolved. CDR1 SNHLY and CDR2 FYNNEI come from the germline V gene. The CDR3 extends over 13 amino acids. V dropped 6 bases and J dropped 1 base, with 9 bases sitting between them.

This chain connects TRBV4-3 to TRBJ2-2, with D possibly being TRBD2 (5 bases). With 3 bases removed from V and 4 bases from J, the gap between germline ends came to 18 bases. The CDR3 length is 17 residues. Looked up from germline, CDR1 is LGHNA and CDR2 is YSLEER. As DNA, the CDR3 is TGCGCCAGCAGCCATGGTAATGGGCTAGCTGGCACCGGGGAGCTGTTTTTT. This codes for CASSHGNGLAGTGELFF.

This chain uses TRBV19 with TRBJ1-1; 7 bases are shared with TRBD1. Germline V gene lookup returns CDR1 LNHDA and CDR2 SQIVND (reference sequence). J gave up 4 bases and V 7 bases, and 6 bases lay outside the gene matches. The CDR3 spans 13 residues. CDR3 in DNA: TGTGCCAGTACTACAGGGGTGGGCACTGAAGCTTTCTTT. Translating gives CASTTGVGTEAFF.

The V and J genes are TRBV18 and TRBJ2-2, with 7 bases fitting TRBD1. V shed 4 bases, J shed 6 bases, and the junction held 5 bases outside the gene matches. CDR3 length: 14 residues. Germline lookup yields CDR1 KGHSH and CDR2 LQKENI. The chain's CDR3 is CASSRDSSSGELFF. The CDR3 bases are TGTGCCAGCTCACGGGACAGCTCCTCCGGGGAGCTGTTTTTT.